This T cell receptor beta chain was documented in a study of naive CD8 T cells in extremely preterm neonates. Repertoires were generated with immunoSEQ multiplex PCR, while TCRdb's copy carries only in-frame clones and drops some. This table has several thousand clones, around 98% appearing once. Sequencing used naive CD8+ T cells from blood. This receptor was identified in a human donor in good health.

The CDR3 bases are TGCAGCGTTAAGCCCACCCCCTACGAGCAGTACTTC. Translating gives CSVKPTPYEQYF. The chain uses TRBV29-1 and TRBJ2-7; D unclear. Germline V gene sequence: CDR1 SQVTM, CDR2 ANQGSEA. Trimming took off 5 bases at V and 2 bases at J, with 10 bases between the two ends. The CDR3 runs 12 residues.